These T cell receptor beta chains were read from a single sample in a study of siplizumab effects on memory and regulatory T cells. Profiling relied on immunoSEQ multiplex PCR, and the TCRdb table lists in-frame clones only, not all of them. The profile shows approximately 100,000 clones, around 92% of them singletons. Sequences were obtained from CD4+ T cells sorted from blood. The receptors were gathered from a human donor in good health. Some clones in this sample may be carry-over from other donors' samples. Both conserved end residues are part of each CDR3. The D gene is left open where the match is weak. Only some rows state a clone size, as once, few, many or a class for expanded clones.

cdr3_nt	cdr3_aa	d_call	j_call	v_call	clone_size
TGTGCCAGCAGGCCGGGACAGGCCTTTTCGAGGATCTCCTACGAGCAGTACTTC	CASRPGQAFSRISYEQYF	TRBD1	TRBJ2-7	TRBV28	.
TGTGCCAGCAGCTCTACCGGGACAGGGGGCTTGATTCAGTACTTC	CASSSTGTGGLIQYF	TRBD1	TRBJ2-4	TRBV5-8	.
TGTGCCAGCAGCTTTACTAGCGGGAGGGCCATTGATGAGCAGTTCTTC	CASSFTSGRAIDEQFF	TRBD2	TRBJ2-1	TRBV7-6	.
TGTGCCAGCAGCTCCGACTTTGTTTTGACAGGAGCAAACAATGAGCAGTTCTTC	CASSSDFVLTGANNEQFF	.	TRBJ2-1	TRBV5-4	.
TGTGCCAGCAGCCGGGTGGGGGGTAGAACCTACGAGCAGTACTTC	CASSRVGGRTYEQYF	.	TRBJ2-7	TRBV11-2	.
TGTGCCAGCAGTTATGCTACTTCAAGCTCCTACGAGCAGTACTTC	CASSYATSSSYEQYF	.	TRBJ2-7	TRBV6-5	.
TGTGCCAGCAGTGCCGGGACAGGGATTAATCAGCCCCAGCATTTT	CASSAGTGINQPQHF	TRBD1	TRBJ1-5	TRBV27	.
TGTGCCACCGTACCCAGTGCTCAGGGAAAACTGTTTTTT	CATVPSAQGKLFF	.	TRBJ1-4	TRBV28	.
TGCGCCAGCAGCCCGGCGGGGGTCAGCACAGATACGCAGTATTTT	CASSPAGVSTDTQYF	TRBD2	TRBJ2-3	TRBV5-1	.
TGTGCCAGCAGTTCTAGTTTTTACGAGCAGTACTTC	CASSSSFYEQYF	.	TRBJ2-7	TRBV6-1	.
TGTGCCAGCAGCGAGGGACTCGATTACAATGAGCAGTTCTTC	CASSEGLDYNEQFF	.	TRBJ2-1	TRBV5-4	.
TGCAGCGAGGGAAGGACAGGGGGCGGGAATGAGCAGTTCTTC	CSEGRTGGGNEQFF	TRBD1	TRBJ2-1	TRBV29-1	.
TGTGCCAGCAGCGCAGGGGCCGGGGAGCTGTTTTTT	CASSAGAGELFF	.	TRBJ2-2	TRBV9	.
TGTGCCAGTAAAAAGGCAGGCGGAGGGGACAATGAGCAGTTCTTC	CASKKAGGGDNEQFF	.	TRBJ2-1	TRBV19	.
TGTGCCAGCAGCTTAGAGGGCGGGACCCAAGAGACCCAGTACTTC	CASSLEGGTQETQYF	.	TRBJ2-5	TRBV11-3	.
TGTGCCAGCAGCTCAAGGACTAGCGGACCCGGGGAGCTGTTTTTT	CASSSRTSGPGELFF	TRBD2	TRBJ2-2	TRBV11-2	few
TGTGCCAGCAGCGCCTCACTAGTCCTTAGCACAGATACGCAGTATTTT	CASSASLVLSTDTQYF	.	TRBJ2-3	TRBV11-1	few
TGTGCCAGCAGCTCCCCGCGGGTTGGGACCTACACTGAAGCTTTCTTT	CASSSPRVGTYTEAFF	.	TRBJ1-1	TRBV11-1	.
TGTGCCAGCAGCTTAACCGTTTCCGCGGGGAACACCGGGGAGCTGTTTTTT	CASSLTVSAGNTGELFF	.	TRBJ2-2	TRBV7-3	.
TGTGCCAGTAGTATAGTAGAGTACTATAGCAATCAGCCCCAGCATTTT	CASSIVEYYSNQPQHF	.	TRBJ1-5	TRBV19	.
TGTGCCAGCAGCTTAAGGGATGGGTTAAAGCAGTACTTC	CASSLRDGLKQYF	.	TRBJ2-7	TRBV7-9	once
TGCGCCAGCAGCTTTGACAGTGGACAAGAGACCCAGTACTTC	CASSFDSGQETQYF	.	TRBJ2-5	TRBV5-1	.